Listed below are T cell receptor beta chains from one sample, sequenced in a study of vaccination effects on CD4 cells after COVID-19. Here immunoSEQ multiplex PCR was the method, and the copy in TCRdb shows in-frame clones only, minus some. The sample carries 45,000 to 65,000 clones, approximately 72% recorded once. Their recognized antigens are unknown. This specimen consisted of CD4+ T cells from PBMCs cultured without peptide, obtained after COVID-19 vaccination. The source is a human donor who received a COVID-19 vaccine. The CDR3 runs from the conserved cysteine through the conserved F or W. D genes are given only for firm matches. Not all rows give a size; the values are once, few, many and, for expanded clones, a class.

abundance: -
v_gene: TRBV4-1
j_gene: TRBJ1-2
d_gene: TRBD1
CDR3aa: CASSQVRTGGYTF
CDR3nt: TGCGCCAGCAGCCAAGTACGGACAGGAGGCTACACCTTC

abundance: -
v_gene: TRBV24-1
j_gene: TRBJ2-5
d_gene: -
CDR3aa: CATSEAGTQETQYF
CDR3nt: TGTGCCACCAGTGAGGCCGGGACTCAAGAGACCCAGTACTTC

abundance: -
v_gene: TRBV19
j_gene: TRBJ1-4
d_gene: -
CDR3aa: CASNTGFGDEKLFF
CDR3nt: TGTGCCAGTAATACAGGGTTTGGGGATGAAAAACTGTTTTTT

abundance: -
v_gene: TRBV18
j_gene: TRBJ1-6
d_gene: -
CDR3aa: CASSREGGSPLHF
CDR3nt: TGTGCCAGCTCACGGGAAGGTGGTTCACCCCTCCACTTT

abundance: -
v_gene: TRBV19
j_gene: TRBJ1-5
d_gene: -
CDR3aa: CASSIVGQVINQPQHF
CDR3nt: TGTGCCAGTAGTATTGTTGGGCAGGTTATCAATCAGCCCCAGCATTTT

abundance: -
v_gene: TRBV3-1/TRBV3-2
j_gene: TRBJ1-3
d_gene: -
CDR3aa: CASSQLSGDTIYF
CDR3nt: TGTGCCAGCAGCCAACTCTCAGGTGACACCATATATTTT

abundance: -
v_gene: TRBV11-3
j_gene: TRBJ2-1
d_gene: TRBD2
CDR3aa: CASSLGTSGWNEQFF
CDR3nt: TGTGCCAGCAGCCTGGGGACTAGCGGATGGAATGAGCAGTTCTTC

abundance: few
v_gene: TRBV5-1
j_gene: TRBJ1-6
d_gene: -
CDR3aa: CASSLERNSPLHF
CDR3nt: TGCGCCAGCAGCTTGGAGCGGAATTCACCCCTCCACTTT

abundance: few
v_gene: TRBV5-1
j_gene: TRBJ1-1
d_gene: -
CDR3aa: CASSLTGPEAEAFF
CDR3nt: TGCGCCAGCAGCTTGACAGGGCCGGAGGCTGAAGCTTTCTTT

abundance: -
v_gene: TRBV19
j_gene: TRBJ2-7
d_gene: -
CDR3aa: CASSTSGYEQYF
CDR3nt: TGTGCCAGTAGTACTAGTGGCTACGAGCAGTACTTC

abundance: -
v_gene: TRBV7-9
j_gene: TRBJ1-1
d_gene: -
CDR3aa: CASSLETGTEAFF
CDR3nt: TGTGCCAGCAGCTTAGAAACAGGGACGGAAGCTTTCTTT

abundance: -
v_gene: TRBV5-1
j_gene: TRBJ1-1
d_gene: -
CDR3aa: CASRTGGHTEAFF
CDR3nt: TGCGCCAGCAGGACTGGGGGGCACACTGAAGCTTTCTTT

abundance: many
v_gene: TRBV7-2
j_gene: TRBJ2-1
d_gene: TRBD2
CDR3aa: CASSLAGGRYNEQFF
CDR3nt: TGTGCCAGCAGTCTAGCGGGGGGGCGATACAATGAGCAGTTCTTC

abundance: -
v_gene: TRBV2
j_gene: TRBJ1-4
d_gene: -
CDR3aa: CASNEWSEKLFF
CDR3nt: TGTGCCAGCAACGAGTGGTCTGAAAAACTGTTTTTT

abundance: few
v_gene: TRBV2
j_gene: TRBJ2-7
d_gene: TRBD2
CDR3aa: CASSELLAGLEQYF
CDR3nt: TGTGCCAGCAGTGAACTACTAGCGGGCCTCGAGCAGTACTTC

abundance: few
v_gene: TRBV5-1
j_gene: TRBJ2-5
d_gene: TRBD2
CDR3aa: CASSLALAGGPQETQYF
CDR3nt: TGCGCCAGCAGCTTGGCCCTAGCGGGGGGCCCGCAAGAGACCCAGTACTTC

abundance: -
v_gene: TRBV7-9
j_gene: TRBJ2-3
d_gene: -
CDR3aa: CASSLAGSTDTQYF
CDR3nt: TGTGCCAGCAGCTTGGCCGGTAGCACAGATACGCAGTATTTT

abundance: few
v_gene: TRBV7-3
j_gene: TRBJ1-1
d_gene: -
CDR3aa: CASSFDGSTEAFF
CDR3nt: TGTGCCAGCAGCTTCGACGGGAGCACTGAAGCTTTCTTT

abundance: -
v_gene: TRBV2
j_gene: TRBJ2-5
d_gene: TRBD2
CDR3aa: CASKAGDETQYF
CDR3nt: TGTGCCAGCAAAGCGGGAGACGAGACCCAGTACTTC

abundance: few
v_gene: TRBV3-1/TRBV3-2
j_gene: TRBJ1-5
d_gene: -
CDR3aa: CASSQAGGNQPQHF
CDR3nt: TGTGCCAGCAGCCAGGCCGGAGGGAATCAGCCCCAGCATTTT

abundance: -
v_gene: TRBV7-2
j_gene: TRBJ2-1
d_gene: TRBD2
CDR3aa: CASSPRTSGLALYNEQFF
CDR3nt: TGTGCCAGCAGCCCCCGTACCTCGGGACTAGCGCTCTACAATGAGCAGTTCTTC

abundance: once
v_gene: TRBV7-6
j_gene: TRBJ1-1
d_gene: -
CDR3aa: CASSRGMGAFF
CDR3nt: TGTGCCAGCAGCCGAGGGATGGGGGCTTTCTTT

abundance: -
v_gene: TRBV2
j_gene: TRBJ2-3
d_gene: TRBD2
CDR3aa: CASTKRGPLDTQYF
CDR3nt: TGTGCCAGCACCAAGCGGGGGCCCCTAGATACGCAGTATTTT

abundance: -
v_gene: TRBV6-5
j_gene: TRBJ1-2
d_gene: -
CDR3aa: CASSYGELANYGYTF
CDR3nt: TGTGCCAGCAGTTACGGGGAGCTAGCTAACTATGGCTACACCTTC

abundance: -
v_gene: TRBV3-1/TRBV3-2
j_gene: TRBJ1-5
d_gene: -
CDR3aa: CASSQESTNNQPQHF
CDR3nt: TGTGCCAGCAGCCAAGAAAGCACGAACAATCAGCCCCAGCATTTT

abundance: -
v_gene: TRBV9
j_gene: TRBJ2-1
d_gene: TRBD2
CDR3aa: CASSVDGGISYNEQFF
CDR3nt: TGTGCCAGCAGCGTAGACGGGGGGATCTCCTACAATGAGCAGTTCTTC

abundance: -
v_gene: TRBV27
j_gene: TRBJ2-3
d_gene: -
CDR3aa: CASSFGARPDTQYF
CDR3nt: TGTGCCAGCAGTTTTGGGGCTAGACCAGATACGCAGTATTTT